A single sample gave rise to the 25 T cell receptor beta chains below, sequenced in a study of T cells in Graves' hyperthyroidism and ophthalmopathy. Amplified TCR beta CDR3 regions came from RNA transcripts. Carried out on the TCR CDR3, a first-round RT-PCR used the HTBI primer set. TCRdb processed the multiplex PCR reads anew with MiXCR; each CDR3 protein has one entry. Of roughly 740,000 distinct CDR3 sequences in the sample, less than 20% were seen once. Input material: blood. The source of these receptors is a young man with Graves' hyperthyroidism.

There are a few counts of this clonotype. This sequence joins TRBV24-1 and TRBJ2-5, with D unresolved. This CDR3 is built from 15 residues. V was cut by 2 bases and J by 5 bases, with 14 bases left in between. Germline CDR1 reads KGHDR; CDR2 reads SFDVKD. In DNA form, the CDR3 reads TGTGCCACCAGTGATTCGTCAGGCCCTGGGGAGACCCAGTACTTC. Encoded protein: CATSDSSGPGETQYF.

The chain is built from TRBV20-1 and TRBJ2-7; 11 nucleotides align to TRBD2. The CDR3 is made up of 14 amino acids. After removal of 0 bases from V and 5 bases from J, the junction contained 3 bases not matched to a gene. Germline assignment: CDR1 DFQATT and CDR2 SNEGSKA (reference sequence). This CDR3 is CSARDDSGRDEQYF. The CDR3, as DNA: TGCAGTGCTAGAGACGATAGCGGGAGGGACGAGCAGTACTTC.

This clonotype was recorded many times. The chain carries TRBV28 and TRBJ2-7, with D perhaps being TRBD1 or TRBD2 (5 bases each). The CDR3 loop spans 15 amino acids. V was trimmed by 7 bases and J by 3 bases, leaving 19 bases between them. CDR1 is MDHEN, CDR2 SYDVKM, per germline. The CDR3 reads CASISRGTGDYEQYF. For the CDR3, the DNA is TGTGCCAGCATCTCTCGGGGCACCGGGGACTACGAGCAGTACTTC.

This clonotype was counted a few times. The chain is built from TRBV7-8 and TRBJ1-5; D is ambiguous. Per the germline V gene, CDR1 is SGHVS and CDR2 is FQNEAQ. The V gene lost 5 bases and the J gene lost 0 bases, with 8 bases spanning the gap. There are 14 residues in the CDR3. CDR3 bases: TGTGCCAGCAGCCTCCTTTATAGCAATCAGCCCCAGCATTTT. Amino acid sequence: CASSLLYSNQPQHF.

Notes on this clonotype: A single base separates this from a much larger clone, so it may be a read error. The chain recombines TRBV28 with TRBJ1-5; weak D call: TRBD1 (5 bases). Germline V gene sequence: CDR1 MDHEN, CDR2 SYDVKM. The V end lost 4 bases, the J end lost 4 bases, and 11 bases lay between the germline ends. CDR3 length: 14 amino acids. CDR3 amino acids: CASSSNRPNQPQHF. CDR3 sequence (DNA): TGTGCCAGCAGTTCAAACAGGCCTAATCAGCCCCAGCATTTT.

V and J are TRBV14 and TRBJ2-4; D is unresolved. The V and J ends lost 5 bases and 7 bases respectively, with 15 bases between them. This CDR3 is built from 14 residues. CDR1 SGHDN and CDR2 FVKESK come from the germline V gene. CDR3 sequence (DNA): TGTGCCAGCAGCGTCCGGGCCCAACCCAACATTCAGTACTTC. Its translation is CASSVRAQPNIQYF.

V gene TRBV28 combines with J gene TRBJ1-2; 12 nucleotides align to TRBD1. CDR3 length: 17 residues. The V gene's germline CDR1 is MDHEN and CDR2 SYDVKM. The junction had 12 bases not matched to a gene; V was cut back by 5 bases and J by 5 bases. The CDR3 DNA reads TGTGCCAGCAGTCCCACTTGGGGGACAGGGGGCGCGTATGGCTACACCTTC. This encodes CASSPTWGTGGAYGYTF.

This clonotype was recorded many times. The chain carries TRBV6-1 and TRBJ2-7, with D possibly matching TRBD1 (6 bases). CDR3 size: 15 residues. Germline V gene sequence: CDR1 MNHNS, CDR2 SASEGT. V was trimmed by 8 bases and J by 4 bases, leaving 21 bases between them. CDR3 coding DNA: TGTGCCAGCGAGGGGGTTTGGGCAGGGACATACGAGCAGTACTTC. This translates into CASEGVWAGTYEQYF.

This clonotype was observed at least ten times. This rearrangement joins TRBV7-9 to TRBJ2-3; D uncertain. The CDR3 length is 13 residues. V lost 5 bases and J lost 5, with 11 bases in between. Germline loops: CDR1 SEHNR, CDR2 FQNEAQ (reference sequence). The CDR3 reads CASSHPLGDTQYF. The CDR3 DNA follows: TGTGCCAGCAGCCACCCCCTTGGAGATACGCAGTATTTT.

The chain carries TRBV19 and TRBJ2-3; D may be TRBD1 or TRBD2 (5 bases each). The V end was cut by 7 bases, the J end by 3 bases, with 17 bases between. From germline, CDR1 is LNHDA and CDR2 SQIVND (reference sequence). The CDR3 totals 15 residues. CDR3 residues: CASTFSGLGTDTQYF. DNA of the CDR3: TGTGCCAGTACCTTCTCGGGGCTTGGTACAGATACGCAGTATTTT.

This clonotype was found many times. This rearrangement joins TRBV3-1 to TRBJ2-7; 9 bases fit TRBD2. V lost 1 base, J lost 2 bases, and 6 bases stayed unmatched. This CDR3 has 16 residues. Germline values: CDR1 LGHDT, CDR2 YNNKEL (reference sequence). CDR3 sequence: CASSQVGGLATYEQYF. In nucleotides, the CDR3 is TGTGCCAGCAGCCAAGTCGGAGGACTAGCGACCTACGAGCAGTACTTC.

Many counts were recorded for this clonotype. CDR3 sequence reads: CASSLEGATPNEQFF. DNA for the CDR3: TGTGCCAGCAGCTTGGAGGGGGCGACTCCTAATGAGCAGTTCTTC. This rearrangement joins TRBV13 to TRBJ2-1, with D possibly being TRBD1 (7 bases). V was trimmed by 3 bases and J by 7 bases, leaving 16 bases between them. In germline, CDR1 is PRHDT, CDR2 FYEKMQ (reference sequence). This CDR3 contains 15 residues.

This clonotype has only a few counts. CDR3 region: CSACDRLNTEAFF. CDR3 DNA sequence: TGCAGCGCTTGCGACAGGTTGAACACTGAAGCTTTCTTT. J is TRBJ1-1 and V is TRBV29-1, with TRBD1 as a possible D gene (6 bases). Germline CDR1 SQVTM, CDR2 ANQGSEA. The germline V and J ends were trimmed by 7 bases and 0 bases, with 12 bases remaining between them. This CDR3 region has 13 residues.

This clonotype was picked up many times. V usage is TRBV12-3 or TRBV12-4 and J usage is TRBJ2-5; the match to TRBD1 covers 10 bases. CDR3 length: 19 amino acids. J was trimmed by 5 bases and V by 6 bases; bases with no gene match: 21. CDR3 amino acids: CASSNPGRGQGRLEETQYF. The CDR3 DNA is TGTGCCAGCAGCAACCCTGGGAGGGGACAGGGGCGTCTGGAGGAGACCCAGTACTTC.

The chain joins TRBV27 to TRBJ2-2, with a possible D match to TRBD2 (5 bases). This CDR3 comprises 17 residues. Per the germline V gene, CDR1 is MNHEY and CDR2 is SMNVEV (reference sequence). Trimming took off 1 base at V and 7 bases at J, with 19 bases between the two ends. Here the CDR3 reads CASSLLRPRAEGGELFF. In DNA form, the CDR3 reads TGTGCCAGCAGTTTATTGCGGCCGCGGGCTGAGGGCGGGGAGCTGTTTTTT.

This clonotype was detected many times. CDR3 loop: CASSPTGPYGYTF. For the CDR3, the DNA is TGTGCCAGCAGCCCGACAGGGCCCTATGGCTACACCTTC. This chain connects TRBV16 to TRBJ1-2, with TRBD1 matching over 7 bases. Germline values: CDR1 KGHSY, CDR2 FQNENV. CDR3 length: 13 amino acids. V gave up 4 bases and J gave up 4 bases; unmatched junction bases: 3.

V and J are TRBV19 and TRBJ1-5; weak D call: TRBD1 (5 bases). With 5 bases removed from V and 0 bases from J, the gap between germline ends came to 14 bases. The germline gives CDR1 LNHDA, CDR2 SQIVND (reference sequence). The CDR3 length is 16 residues. The CDR3: CASSARGQYSNQPQHF. CDR3 sequence (DNA): TGTGCCAGTAGTGCCCGGGGCCAATATAGCAATCAGCCCCAGCATTTT.

The rearrangement uses TRBV19 and TRBJ1-2; 10 bases fit TRBD1. CDR1 and CDR2 (germline): LNHDA, SQIVND (reference sequence). The CDR3 runs 13 residues. V lost 9 bases and J lost 7; bases outside the gene matches: 8. The CDR3 reads CASTGTGVFGYTF. CDR3 DNA: TGTGCCAGCACCGGGACAGGGGTCTTTGGCTACACCTTC.

This clonotype came up many times. The chain recombines TRBV6-1 with TRBJ2-5; D is possibly TRBD1 (6 bases). The CDR3 spans 13 residues. Trimming stripped 7 bases from V and 2 bases from J, with 11 bases between. Per the germline V gene, CDR1 is MNHNS and CDR2 is SASEGT. In DNA form, the CDR3 reads TGTGCCAGCACCCCTCAGGGGCAAGAGACCCAGTACTTC. Protein: CASTPQGQETQYF.

Only a few counts were recorded for this clonotype. The CDR3 sequence is CASSEGLGVFAYEQYF. CDR3 in DNA: TGTGCCAGCAGTGAAGGTCTCGGAGTGTTTGCCTACGAGCAGTACTTC. The chain is built from TRBV6-1 and TRBJ2-7; D is undetermined. CDR3 length equals 16 residues. CDR1 and CDR2 (germline): MNHNS, SASEGT. Trimming removed 1 base from V and 2 bases from J, with 15 bases in between.

This clonotype came up many times. The chain carries TRBV28 and TRBJ2-7; TRBD1 is a possible D gene (6 bases). Trimming took off 3 bases at V and 0 bases at J, with 9 bases between the two ends. This CDR3 comprises 14 residues. CDR1 is MDHEN and CDR2 is SYDVKM in the germline V gene. The CDR3 nucleotides read TGTGCCAGCAGTTTTGGGGGCAGCTCCTACGAGCAGTACTTC. Its protein product is CASSFGGSSYEQYF.

The chain recombines TRBV7-2 with TRBJ1-1; 9 bases are shared with TRBD1. V lost 8 bases, J lost 7 bases, and 8 bases stayed unmatched. The CDR3 length is 13 residues. The germline V gene encodes CDR1 SGHTA and CDR2 FQGNSA. The CDR3 loop is CASRRTGEDEAFF. In nucleotides, the CDR3 is TGTGCCAGCCGGAGGACAGGGGAGGATGAAGCTTTCTTT.

The gene calls are TRBV14 and TRBJ2-7; D call uncertain. Trimming stripped 0 bases from V and 2 bases from J, with 11 bases between. This CDR3 spans 15 amino acids. Looked up from germline, CDR1 is SGHDN and CDR2 is FVKESK. DNA of the CDR3: TGTGCCAGCAGCCAAGAATCTGGCACCGCCTACGAGCAGTACTTC. This gives the protein CASSQESGTAYEQYF.

This clonotype came up a few times. The chain is built from TRBV4-3 and TRBJ2-7; D gene ambiguous. The CDR3 has 13 amino acids. CDR1 and CDR2 from the germline V gene are LGHNA and YSLEER. V lost 0 bases and J 3 bases, leaving 6 bases between the germline ends. The chain's CDR3 is CASSQDTVYEQYF. The CDR3 nucleotides read TGCGCCAGCAGCCAAGATACCGTCTACGAGCAGTACTTC.

This clonotype was seen repeatedly, ten times or more. The V gene is TRBV3-1, the J gene TRBJ2-5, with 9 positions matching TRBD1. With 4 bases clipped from V and 4 bases from J, the junction kept 7 bases outside the gene matches. The CDR3 runs to 15 residues. Germline lookup yields CDR1 LGHDT and CDR2 YNNKEL (reference sequence). The CDR3 sequence is CASSRTGTGRETQYF. As DNA, the CDR3 is TGTGCCAGCAGCCGGACCGGGACAGGGCGAGAGACCCAGTACTTC.